The 6 T cell receptor beta chains given below trace back to one sample, sequenced in a study of CD8+ T cells in alopecia areata. Extraction of RNA preceded its reverse transcription into cDNA, which served as the sequencing template. The assay was immunoSEQ multiplex PCR, and TCRdb's table has in-frame clones only and misses some. The profile covers approximately 280,000 clones, none occurring a single time. Cutaneous lymph node cells were pooled, and they were sorted using CD4, CD8alpha, NKG2D, NKG2ACE and other markers. Sequenced material: CD4+ T cells sorted from a lymph node. Receptor source: a C3H/HeJ mouse with alopecia areata. This strain's MHC haplotype is H2-k.

This clone was seen only a few times. The gene names given are mouse names. Sequencing ends 4 residues short of the CDR3 end; the germline J gene provides the rest. The chain uses TRBV13-3 and TRBJ1-2, with D unresolved. The CDR3 is 15 amino acids. Germline V gene sequence: CDR1 NNHDY, CDR2 SYVADS. Trimming shortened V by 1 base and J by 0 bases, and 10 bases separated the two germline ends. The DNA read from the CDR3 is TGTGCCAGCAGTGATCCTCCCAGGACAAACTCC. Its translation is CASSDPPRTNS. The complete CDR3 protein is CASSDPPRTNSDYTF.

This clone was seen more than once but under ten times. The germline and genes are mouse ones. The read terminates 4 residues ahead of where the CDR3 ends, so the germline J gene completes it. The gene calls are TRBV13-3 and TRBJ2-7; 10 positions match TRBD1. Germline loops: CDR1 NNHDY, CDR2 SYVADS. The length of the CDR3 is 13 residues. This CDR3 is CASSRQGADEQYF. The DNA read from the CDR3 is TGTGCCAGCAGTCGACAGGGGGCCGAT.

This clone was seen only a few times. Any gene name here is a mouse gene name. The observed sequence ends 4 residues before the CDR3 terminus, with the missing tail filled in from the germline J gene. At the DNA level, this CDR3 is encoded by other sequences in the same sample as well. J is TRBJ2-4 and V is TRBV19, with 12 nucleotides matching TRBD2. In germline, CDR1 is FNHDT, CDR2 SITEND (reference sequence). V trimming: 5 bases; J trimming: 0 bases; junction bases outside the gene matches: 1. This CDR3 has 15 amino acids. The CDR3 sequence is CASRGTGGSQNTLYF. The covered CDR3 bases are TGTGCCAGCAGGGGGACTGGGGGGAGTCAAAAC.

This clone was detected a few times. Gene labels here are mouse ones. The read comes to an end 4 residues before the CDR3 does, leaving the germline J gene to fill in the end. The V gene is TRBV13-2, the J gene TRBJ2-7; a possible D gene is TRBD2 (6 bases). Germline V gene sequence: CDR1 NNHNN, CDR2 SYGAGS (reference sequence). The CDR3 is 14 amino acids. CDR3 DNA, as far as it was read: TGTGCCAGCGGTGATGCAACGTTGGGGGAT. Its translation: CASGDATLGD. In full, the CDR3 is CASGDATLGDEQYF.

A remark on this clone: Each gene name is a mouse one. The read stops 4 residues short of the end of the CDR3; the missing end is completed from the germline J gene. This sequence joins TRBV13-1 and TRBJ2-1, with 8 bases aligning to TRBD2. Germline-derived CDR1 and CDR2 are NSHNY and SYGAGN. The CDR3 loop spans 14 amino acids. J lost 2 bases, V lost 2 bases, and 0 bases had no gene match. The CDR3 DNA, read in part, is TGTGCCAGCAGTGAGGACTGGGACTATGCT. Encoded protein: CASSEDWDYA. The whole CDR3 sequence is CASSEDWDYAEQFF.

With regard to this clone: Gene labels here are mouse ones. The read ends 4 residues early relative to the CDR3; the germline J gene fills the gap. The V and J genes are TRBV5 and TRBJ2-5; 11 nucleotides align to TRBD2. J gave up 3 bases and V 2 bases, and 4 bases lay outside the gene matches. The CDR3 loop spans 16 amino acids. Germline V gene lookup returns CDR1 LGHNA and CDR2 YNLKQL (reference sequence). The covered CDR3 bases are TGTGCCAGCAGCCAACCCGACTGGGGGGGACAAGAC. Its protein product is CASSQPDWGGQD. The whole CDR3 protein is CASSQPDWGGQDTQYF.